This T cell receptor beta chain emerged from a study of blood T cell repertoires in COVID-19. Across the study: The analysed material was cDNA or gDNA that came from T cells, B-cell-depleted T cells, or PBMCs.

Per the original methods: Amplification with reference gene primers provided the estimates of nucleated cell counts. Assay used: immunoSEQ multiplex PCR; TCRdb lists only in-frame clones, some missing. Clone size and V and J calls were adopted from that table, with D and trimming inferred from the DNA. The table has about 130,000 clones, almost 85% seen once; the top ten hold around 12%. The ends lost 2 bases at V and 9 bases at J; junction bases unmatched: 10. Germline V gives CDR1 SGHRS, CDR2 YFSETQ. The CDR3 length is 15 residues. This clonotype was obtained from a woman between 25 and 40 years old who had recovered from COVID-19. This chain joins TRBV5-1 and TRBJ2-1, with 8 bases identical to TRBD1. Sequencing was carried out using peripheral blood. The CDR3: CASSFGQGRLSEQFF. The DNA of the CDR3 is TGCGCCAGCAGCTTTGGACAGGGTAGACTGAGTGAGCAGTTCTTC. Variable domain in full (rest from reference TRBV5-1 and TRBJ2-1): KAGVTQTPRYLIKTRGQQVTLSCSPISGHRSVSWYQQTPGQGLQFLFEYFSETQRNKGNFPGRFSGRQFSNSRSEMNVSTLELGDSALYLCASSFGQGRLSEQFFGPGTRLTVL.